These T cell receptor beta chains were read from a single sample in a study of response to subunit inactivated influenza vaccine. TCRdb re-analysed the RT-PCR reads in MiXCR, keeping a single row per CDR3 protein. The sample carries approximately 500,000 distinct CDR3 sequences, around 15% recorded once. The sequences come from PBMCs from blood, collected roughly 12 days after vaccination. These receptors all come from a man aged 50 to 60 who received an inactivated influenza vaccine. CDR3s include the opening cysteine and the closing phenylalanine or tryptophan. Each record gives: J gene, D gene, V gene, clone size, CDR3 protein, CDR3 DNA. The D gene is left open where the match is weak. Expanded clones are given a class, and other clones once, few, many or no size at all.

TRBJ2-7 TRBD2 TRBV2 few CASRATSGGYYEQYF TGTGCCAGCAGAGCCACTAGCGGAGGTTACTACGAGCAGTACTTC
TRBJ2-1 TRBD2 TRBV12-3/TRBV12-4 few CASSLQSGDEQFF TGTGCCAGCAGTCTACAGAGCGGGGATGAGCAGTTCTTC
TRBJ2-7 . TRBV12-3/TRBV12-4 many CATTAGGIDEQYF TGTGCCACCACCGCCGGGGGCATAGACGAGCAGTACTTC
TRBJ2-2 . TRBV5-1 . CASSWETNTGELFF TGCGCCAGCAGCTGGGAAACGAACACCGGGGAGCTGTTTTTT
TRBJ2-3 TRBD2 TRBV6-2/TRBV6-3 . CASRKPGTSGKDTQYF TGTGCCAGCAGAAAACCCGGGACTAGCGGGAAGGATACGCAGTATTTT
TRBJ1-4 . TRBV12-3/TRBV12-4 . CASSPGQPNLKLFF TGTGCCAGCAGCCCTGGACAGCCAAACCTAAAACTGTTTTTT
TRBJ1-6 . TRBV12-3/TRBV12-4 . CASTPSFGNSPLHF TGTGCCAGCACCCCCTCTTTCGGGAATTCACCCCTCCACTTT
TRBJ2-1 TRBD1 TRBV4-2 . CASSQLHTGGESYNEQFF TGTGCCAGCAGCCAACTACATACAGGGGGCGAGAGCTACAATGAGCAGTTCTTC
TRBJ2-5 TRBD1 TRBV5-1 . CASSFSQGDQETQYF TGCGCCAGCAGCTTTTCACAGGGGGATCAAGAGACCCAGTACTTC
TRBJ2-1 . TRBV5-6 many CASSLVTYNEQFF TGTGCCAGCAGCCTCGTGACGTACAATGAGCAGTTCTTC
TRBJ2-5 . TRBV20-1 . CSARIRGAFETQYF TGCAGTGCGAGAATTAGGGGGGCCTTTGAGACCCAGTACTTC
TRBJ2-1 . TRBV5-4 few CASSLDTGQINEQFF TGTGCCAGCAGCTTGGACACGGGACAAATCAATGAGCAGTTCTTC
TRBJ2-5 . TRBV20-1 many CSASSLTRLSRGETQYF TGCAGTGCTAGTTCCCTCACTCGCTTGAGTCGAGGGGAGACCCAGTACTTC
TRBJ2-1 TRBD1 TRBV7-9 . CASSRTGATYNEQFF TGTGCCAGCAGCCGGACAGGGGCCACCTACAATGAGCAGTTCTTC
TRBJ2-5 . TRBV10-3 many CAISESVGPQETQYF TGTGCCATCAGTGAGTCTGTGGGGCCCCAAGAGACCCAGTACTTC
TRBJ2-1 . TRBV3-1 few CASSQYSPGDHYNEQFF TGTGCCAGCAGCCAATACTCGCCGGGGGACCACTACAATGAGCAGTTCTTC
TRBJ2-1 TRBD2 TRBV7-9 . CASSLGAGGINEQFF TGTGCCAGCAGCTTAGGTGCGGGGGGGATCAATGAGCAGTTCTTC
TRBJ2-7 TRBD2 TRBV5-1 . CASSLAQREYEQYF TGCGCCAGCAGCTTGGCCCAGCGGGAGTACGAGCAGTACTTC
TRBJ2-7 . TRBV7-2 . CASSSDGVRTYEQYF TGTGCCAGCAGCTCAGACGGGGTACGAACCTACGAGCAGTACTTC
TRBJ1-2 . TRBV7-8 few CASSPSDTNYGYTF TGTGCCAGCAGCCCCTCGGACACTAACTATGGCTACACCTTC
TRBJ2-7 . TRBV5-1 many CASSFDKYEQYF TGCGCCAGCAGCTTCGACAAGTACGAGCAGTACTTC
TRBJ1-5 TRBD1 TRBV9 . CASTRSDRAGEPQHF TGTGCCAGCACCCGTAGTGACAGGGCCGGTGAGCCCCAGCATTTT
TRBJ2-7 TRBD2 TRBV20-1 many CSARLPRLADYEQYF TGCAGTGCTAGACTTCCGAGACTAGCAGACTACGAGCAGTACTTC
TRBJ1-6 TRBD1 TRBV10-2 many CASSEGQGYSPLHF TGCGCCAGCAGTGAGGGACAGGGGTATTCACCCCTCCACTTT
TRBJ1-3 . TRBV6-1 . CASSPLWTTEIGNTIYF TGTGCCAGCAGTCCCTTGTGGACCACTGAAATTGGGAACACCATATATTTT
TRBJ2-1 TRBD2 TRBV24-1 . CATSDFPGGGIYNEQFF TGTGCCACCAGTGATTTTCCCGGGGGGGGGATCTACAATGAGCAGTTCTTC
TRBJ1-2 TRBD1 TRBV6-1 . CATRTGVGYGYTF TGTGCCACCAGGACAGGGGTCGGCTATGGCTACACCTTC
TRBJ2-7 . TRBV2 . CASNEGTHEQYF TGTGCCAGCAATGAGGGTACCCACGAGCAGTACTTC
TRBJ2-7 . TRBV28 . CASSYLRGSYEQYF TGTGCCAGCAGTTACCTTCGAGGGTCCTACGAGCAGTACTTC
TRBJ2-1 TRBD1 TRBV6-5 . CASSYSETGFNEQFF TGTGCCAGCAGTTACTCGGAGACAGGGTTCAATGAGCAGTTCTTC
TRBJ2-3 . TRBV11-2 . CASSLSFSPLRSNTDTQYF TGTGCCAGCAGCTTATCTTTCTCCCCTTTGAGGTCTAACACAGATACGCAGTATTTT
TRBJ2-2 TRBD2 TRBV7-6 . CASSSGLAGGAYTGELFF TGTGCCAGCAGCTCCGGACTAGCGGGGGGGGCGTACACCGGGGAGCTGTTTTTT
TRBJ2-7 TRBD1 TRBV15 many CATSRDLGQAYEQYF TGTGCCACCAGCAGAGATCTGGGACAGGCCTACGAGCAGTACTTC
TRBJ2-3 TRBD2 TRBV2 few CASRNRGLAGEQDTQYF TGTGCCAGCCGAAACAGGGGACTAGCGGGAGAACAAGATACGCAGTATTTT
TRBJ1-4 TRBD1 TRBV28 . CASSLWTGGGKLFF TGTGCCAGCAGTTTATGGACAGGGGGCGGAAAACTGTTTTTT
TRBJ2-7 TRBD2 TRBV20-1 . CSALAGGDEQYF TGCAGTGCACTAGCGGGGGGAGACGAGCAGTACTTC
TRBJ2-5 . TRBV18 . CASSPIRDETQYF TGTGCCAGCTCACCAATCAGGGATGAGACCCAGTACTTC
TRBJ1-1 TRBD1 TRBV7-9 many CASSLDKGADEAFF TGTGCCAGCAGCTTAGATAAGGGGGCCGATGAAGCTTTCTTT
TRBJ2-1 . TRBV20-1 . CSASGRTGAYNEQFF TGCAGTGCTTCAGGGAGGACGGGAGCCTACAATGAGCAGTTCTTC
TRBJ1-5 . TRBV4-2 few CASSVSGGFNQPQHF TGTGCCAGCAGCGTAAGCGGGGGTTTCAATCAGCCCCAGCATTTT
TRBJ2-1 . TRBV12-3/TRBV12-4 few CASSFGGTPYDEQFF TGTGCCAGCAGTTTCGGCGGGACCCCTTACGATGAGCAGTTCTTC
TRBJ1-4 TRBD1 TRBV20-1 few CSAPARDRGNEKLFF TGCAGTGCTCCGGCTCGGGACAGAGGAAATGAAAAACTGTTTTTT
TRBJ2-1 TRBD2 TRBV9 . CASSVLAGGPVEQFF TGTGCCAGCAGCGTATTAGCGGGAGGGCCAGTTGAGCAGTTCTTC
TRBJ2-3 . TRBV5-1 many CASSDPILDTQYF TGCGCCAGCAGCGATCCCATCTTAGATACGCAGTATTTT
TRBJ2-7 . TRBV20-1 . CSARDHSSRTYEQYF TGCAGTGCTAGAGATCACTCCTCCCGAACCTACGAGCAGTACTTC
TRBJ2-6 . TRBV18 few CAVVTGANVLTF TGTGCCGTTGTTACTGGGGCCAACGTCCTGACTTTC
TRBJ2-7 TRBD2 TRBV25-1 few CASSEGVAGAYEQYF TGTGCCAGCAGTGAGGGGGTAGCGGGTGCCTACGAGCAGTACTTC
TRBJ2-5 . TRBV9 few CASSVDAGTQYF TGTGCCAGCAGCGTAGATGCTGGGACCCAGTACTTC
TRBJ2-5 . TRBV18 . CASSPPYNTETQYF TGTGCCAGCTCACCACCTTATAACACGGAGACCCAGTACTTC
TRBJ2-7 . TRBV28 . CASSNGLVPYEQYF TGTGCCAGCAGCAACGGGCTGGTACCCTACGAGCAGTACTTC
TRBJ1-2 TRBD1 TRBV9 . CASSIRDRGSYGYTF TGTGCCAGCAGCATCCGGGACAGGGGATCCTATGGCTACACCTTC
TRBJ1-1 . TRBV18 few CASSPRENTEAFF TGTGCCAGCTCACCACGGGAAAACACTGAAGCTTTCTTT
TRBJ2-5 . TRBV18 once CASSRSPELETQYF TGTGCCAGCTCACGTTCCCCTGAACTGGAGACCCAGTACTTC
TRBJ2-7 . TRBV29-1 . CSVSQWGSSYEQYF TGCAGCGTTTCTCAGTGGGGATCCTCCTACGAGCAGTACTTC
TRBJ2-4 TRBD2 TRBV5-6 . CASSRGTSGEVAKNIQYF TGTGCCAGCAGCCGCGGGACTAGCGGAGAGGTAGCCAAAAACATTCAGTACTTC